The TCR beta chain under discussion was sequenced for a study of early T cells in non-severe SARS-CoV-2 infection. Study details: The sequenced material was bulk RNA from unsorted whole blood, and its chains were unpaired.

Study-wide findings and caveats: Using VDJdb, the matching emphasized anti-spike CD8 responses while missing private and CD4 specificities.

Of note for this clonotype: What it binds is unknown.

Individual cDNA molecules received unique molecular identifiers. TCRdb analysed the 5' RACE reads with MiXCR anew, one entry per CDR3 protein. The sample shows 70,000 to 85,000 distinct CDR3 sequences, approximately 13% of them seen only once. Sequencing input: whole blood. The TCR was taken from an adult who was a healthcare worker with PCR-confirmed SARS-CoV-2 infection or an uninfected control (not recorded which).

As DNA, the CDR3 is TGTGCCAGCTCTCGGGTTGGCACTGAAGCTTTCTTT. Translation gives CASSRVGTEAFF. The J gene is TRBJ1-1, the V gene TRBV18; D is unclear. CDR1 is KGHSH, CDR2 LQKENI, per germline. CDR3 length equals 12 residues. The V end lost 6 bases, the J end lost 4 bases, and 9 bases lay between the germline ends.